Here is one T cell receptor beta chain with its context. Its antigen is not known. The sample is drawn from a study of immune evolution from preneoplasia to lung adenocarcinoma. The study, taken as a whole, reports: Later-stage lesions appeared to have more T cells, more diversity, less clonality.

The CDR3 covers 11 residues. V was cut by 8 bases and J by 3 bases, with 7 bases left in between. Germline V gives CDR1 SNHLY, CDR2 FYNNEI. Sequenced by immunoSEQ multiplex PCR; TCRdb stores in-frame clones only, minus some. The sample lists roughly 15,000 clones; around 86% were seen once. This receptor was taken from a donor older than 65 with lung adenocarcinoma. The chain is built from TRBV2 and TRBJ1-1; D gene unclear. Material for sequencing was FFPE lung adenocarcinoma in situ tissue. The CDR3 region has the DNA TGTGCCAGCGGACGGGACACTGAAGCTTTCTTT. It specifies CASGRDTEAFF. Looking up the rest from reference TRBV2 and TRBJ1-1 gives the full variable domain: EPEVTQTPSHQVTQMGQEVILRCVPISNHLYFYWYRQILGQKVEFLVSFYNNEISEKSEIFDDQFSVERPDGSNFTLKIRSTKLEDSAMYFCASGRDTEAFFGQGTRLTVV.